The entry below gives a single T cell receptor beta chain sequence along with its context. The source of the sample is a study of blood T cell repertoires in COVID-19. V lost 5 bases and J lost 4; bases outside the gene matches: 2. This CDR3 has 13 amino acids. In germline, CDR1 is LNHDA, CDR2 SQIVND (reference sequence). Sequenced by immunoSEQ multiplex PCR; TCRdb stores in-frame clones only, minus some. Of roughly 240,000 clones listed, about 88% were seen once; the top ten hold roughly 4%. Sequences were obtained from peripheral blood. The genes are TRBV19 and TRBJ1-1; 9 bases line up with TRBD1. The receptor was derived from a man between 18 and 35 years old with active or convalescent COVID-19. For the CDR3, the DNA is TGTGCCAGTAGTCGGACAGGGGTCACTGAAGCTTTCTTT. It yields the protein CASSRTGVTEAFF. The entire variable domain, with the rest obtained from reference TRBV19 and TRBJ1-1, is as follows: DGGITQSPKYLFRKEGQNVTLSCEQNLNHDAMYWYRQDPGQGLRLIYYSQIVNDFQKGDIAEGYSVSREKKESFPLTVTSAQKNPTAFYLCASSRTGVTEAFFGQGTRLTVV.